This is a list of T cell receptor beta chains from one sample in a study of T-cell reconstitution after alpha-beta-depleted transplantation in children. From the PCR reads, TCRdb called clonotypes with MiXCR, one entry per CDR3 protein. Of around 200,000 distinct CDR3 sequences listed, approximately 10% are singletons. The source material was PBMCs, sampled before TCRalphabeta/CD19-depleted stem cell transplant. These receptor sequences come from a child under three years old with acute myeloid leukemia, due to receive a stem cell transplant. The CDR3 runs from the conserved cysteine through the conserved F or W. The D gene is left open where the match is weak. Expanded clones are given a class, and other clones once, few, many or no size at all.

CASTRLAGGDEQFF | TGTGCCAGCACCCGACTAGCGGGGGGGGATGAGCAGTTCTTC | TRBJ2-1 | TRBD2 | TRBV12-3/TRBV12-4 | many
CATRFVSGVSNQPQHF | TGTGCCACCAGATTCGTGTCGGGGGTTAGCAATCAGCCCCAGCATTTT | TRBJ1-5 | NA | TRBV15 | many
CASSSGTGNTDTQYF | TGCGCCAGCAGCTCCGGGACAGGGAACACAGATACGCAGTATTTT | TRBJ2-3 | TRBD1 | TRBV5-1 | many
CASSSLAGITYNEQFF | TGTGCCAGCAGTTCACTAGCGGGTATCACCTACAATGAGCAGTTCTTC | TRBJ2-1 | TRBD2 | TRBV27 | many
CASILRVQDTEAFF | TGTGCCAGCATTCTCCGGGTGCAAGACACTGAAGCTTTCTTT | TRBJ1-1 | NA | TRBV28 | many
CASSGQARNTIYF | TGTGCCAGCAGCGGACAGGCTCGAAACACCATATATTTT | TRBJ1-3 | TRBD1 | TRBV27 | many
CSARGRGETQYF | TGCAGTGCTAGAGGGAGGGGCGAGACCCAGTACTTC | TRBJ2-5 | NA | TRBV20-1 | many
CASSDLRDTLTDTQYF | TGTGCCAGCAGTGACCTCCGGGACACCCTCACAGATACGCAGTATTTT | TRBJ2-3 | NA | TRBV25-1 | many
CASGFGRLPKTYGYTF | TGTGCCAGCGGCTTCGGGCGTCTCCCAAAGACCTATGGCTACACCTTC | TRBJ1-2 | NA | TRBV13 | NA
CSARGAYEQYF | TGCAGTGCTAGAGGGGCCTACGAGCAGTACTTC | TRBJ2-7 | NA | TRBV20-1 | many
CSARAGVGELFF | TGCAGTGCTAGAGCGGGAGTGGGGGAGCTGTTTTTT | TRBJ2-2 | NA | TRBV20-1 | many
CASSSGGSGYTF | TGTGCCAGCAGCTCAGGGGGCTCTGGCTACACCTTC | TRBJ1-2 | TRBD1 | TRBV5-5 | many
CASSTTGLREKLFF | TGCGCCAGCAGCACGACAGGGTTGAGAGAAAAACTGTTTTTT | TRBJ1-4 | TRBD1 | TRBV5-1 | NA
CSASPAEQRRQFF | TGCAGTGCTAGCCCAGCGGAGCAACGGCGTCAGTTCTTC | TRBJ2-1 | NA | TRBV20-1 | many
CASTKMTRSSGANVLTF | TGTGCCAGCACCAAGATGACGAGGAGCTCTGGGGCCAACGTCCTGACTTTC | TRBJ2-6 | NA | TRBV6-2/TRBV6-3 | many
CASSRDTISYNKQFF | TGTGCCAGCTCACGGGACACCATTTCCTACAATAAGCAGTTCTTC | TRBJ2-1 | NA | TRBV18 | NA
CASSLDGVQETQYF | TGTGCCAGCAGCTTGGATGGGGTACAAGAGACCCAGTACTTC | TRBJ2-5 | NA | TRBV5-6 | many
CASSLLAVPYEQYF | TGTGCCAGCAGCTTACTAGCGGTCCCCTACGAGCAGTACTTC | TRBJ2-7 | TRBD2 | TRBV7-2 | many
CASSLSGQGNSPLHF | TGCGCCAGCAGCTTGTCAGGCCAGGGGAATTCACCCCTCCACTTT | TRBJ1-6 | NA | TRBV5-1 | many
CASSLPTGGQGRSNQPQHF | TGTGCCAGCAGCTTACCCACAGGGGGTCAGGGTCGTAGCAATCAGCCCCAGCATTTT | TRBJ1-5 | TRBD1 | TRBV7-8 | many
CAGSSGSWPQHF | TGTGCCGGCAGTTCTGGGTCTTGGCCCCAGCATTTT | TRBJ1-5 | NA | TRBV12-3/TRBV12-4 | NA
CATGTGAKEAFF | TGTGCCACCGGGACAGGGGCCAAAGAAGCTTTCTTT | TRBJ1-1 | TRBD1 | TRBV12-3/TRBV12-4 | many
CASSLGLAGVANIQYF | TGTGCCAGCAGCTTAGGACTAGCGGGAGTCGCAAACATTCAGTACTTC | TRBJ2-4 | TRBD2 | TRBV7-2 | few
CSAREAFTYEQYF | TGCAGTGCTAGAGAGGCTTTTACCTACGAGCAGTACTTC | TRBJ2-7 | NA | TRBV20-1 | many
CATSDPGQGKGKNIQYF | TGTGCCACCAGTGACCCCGGACAGGGGAAAGGCAAAAACATTCAGTACTTC | TRBJ2-4 | TRBD1 | TRBV24-1 | many
CASSLVPSGRAGETQYF | TGTGCCAGCAGCTTAGTTCCTAGCGGGAGGGCTGGAGAGACCCAGTACTTC | TRBJ2-5 | TRBD2 | TRBV13 | few
CSARDHTSGRGAGELFF | TGCAGTGCTAGAGATCATACTAGCGGGAGGGGCGCCGGGGAGCTGTTTTTT | TRBJ2-2 | TRBD2 | TRBV20-1 | many
CASSLVYVQDSLQFGQFF | TGTGCCAGCAGCTTAGTATATGTTCAGGACTCTTTACAATTTGGGCAGTTCTTC | TRBJ2-1 | NA | TRBV11-2 | many
CASSPPRGRERDNEQFF | TGTGCCAGCAGCCCACCCCGCGGGAGGGAACGGGACAATGAGCAGTTCTTC | TRBJ2-1 | TRBD2 | TRBV7-6 | NA
CASSPLPRGNTGELFF | TGCGCCAGCAGCCCCTTGCCCAGGGGTAACACCGGGGAGCTGTTTTTT | TRBJ2-2 | NA | TRBV5-1 | many
CASREEPLSTDTQYF | TGTGCCTCTAGAGAGGAGCCTCTAAGCACAGATACGCAGTATTTT | TRBJ2-3 | NA | TRBV7-2 | many
CASKRAGGVNTEAFF | TGTGCCAGTAAAAGGGCAGGAGGGGTGAACACTGAAGCTTTCTTT | TRBJ1-1 | NA | TRBV19 | many
CASSQRGQGPEAFF | TGCGCCAGCAGCCAAAGGGGACAGGGCCCTGAAGCTTTCTTT | TRBJ1-1 | TRBD1 | TRBV4-1 | many
CAISGDLNQPQHF | TGTGCCATCAGTGGAGACTTAAATCAGCCCCAGCATTTT | TRBJ1-5 | NA | TRBV10-3 | many
CASSLITSGLNTGELFF | TGTGCCAGCAGCTTGATCACTAGCGGACTGAACACCGGGGAGCTGTTTTTT | TRBJ2-2 | TRBD2 | TRBV7-8 | many
CSAMGQGVHEQYF | TGCAGCGCCATGGGTCAGGGGGTCCACGAGCAGTACTTC | TRBJ2-7 | TRBD1 | TRBV29-1 | many
CAIRDTVDGYTF | TGTGCCATCCGGGACACCGTGGATGGCTACACCTTC | TRBJ1-2 | NA | TRBV24-1 | many
CASTPTQYGELFF | TGTGCCAGTACCCCGACACAATACGGGGAGCTGTTTTTT | TRBJ2-2 | NA | TRBV19 | many
CASSLTSGNTIYF | TGTGCCAGCAGCCTGACCTCTGGAAACACCATATATTTT | TRBJ1-3 | NA | TRBV2 | many
CSADRGQGGIQYF | TGCAGTGCGGACCGTGGACAGGGAGGCATTCAGTACTTC | TRBJ2-4 | TRBD1 | TRBV20-1 | many
CSVARNTEAFF | TGCAGCGTTGCCAGGAACACTGAAGCTTTCTTT | TRBJ1-1 | NA | TRBV29-1 | many
CASSERTGELFF | TGCGCCAGCAGTGAACGGACCGGGGAGCTGTTTTTT | TRBJ2-2 | NA | TRBV10-2 | NA
CSAFLAGGPPYEQYF | TGCAGTGCTTTCCTAGCGGGAGGGCCACCCTACGAGCAGTACTTC | TRBJ2-7 | TRBD2 | TRBV20-1 | many
CASRIATNSPLHF | TGTGCCAGCAGGATAGCAACTAATTCACCCCTCCACTTT | TRBJ1-6 | NA | TRBV27 | many
CSAYSGRLGYEQYF | TGCAGTGCTTATAGCGGGAGGTTGGGCTACGAGCAGTACTTC | TRBJ2-7 | TRBD2 | TRBV20-1 | many
CASSFTGGYDTGELFF | TGCGCCAGCAGCTTTACAGGGGGCTATGACACCGGGGAGCTGTTTTTT | TRBJ2-2 | TRBD1 | TRBV5-1 | many
CASSESGLAGSTDTQYF | TGTGCCAGCAGTGAATCTGGACTAGCGGGTAGCACAGATACGCAGTATTTT | TRBJ2-3 | TRBD2 | TRBV25-1 | few
CASSPPGQGAISGANVLTF | TGTGCCAGCTCACCACCGGGACAGGGGGCGATAAGTGGGGCCAACGTCCTGACTTTC | TRBJ2-6 | TRBD1 | TRBV18 | many
CASSLAGEGANVLTF | TGTGCCAGCAGCTTAGCAGGGGAGGGGGCCAACGTCCTGACTTTC | TRBJ2-6 | NA | TRBV7-9 | many